Detailed here is one T cell receptor (beta chain). Primers for the PCR totalled 60 Vbeta and 13 Jbeta. Produced via immunoSEQ multiplex PCR; TCRdb's table is partial and in-frame only. The sample includes 35,000 to 55,000 clones, under 70% of them seen just once. Germline CDR1 and CDR2: SQVTM and ANQGSEA. The CDR3 loop spans 15 amino acids. Trimming left V 6 bases short and J 3 bases short, with 17 bases between. This sample is drawn from a study of cytomegalovirus exposure and HLA in healthy donors. Overall study: Earlier, roughly 120 million unique TCR beta sequences were recovered from around 190 million T cells by an analysis.

V is TRBV29-1 and J is TRBJ1-4; D might be TRBD1 (6 bases). This clonotype was obtained from a man between 60 and 75 years old in good health and CMV-seropositive. Specimen: PBMCs. The CDR3 DNA is TGCAGCGTCACGTCACAGGGTTTAGCTAATGAAAAACTGTTTTTT. Its translation: CSVTSQGLANEKLFF.